This TCR beta chain was documented in a study of read filtering for tumor transcriptome and immune sequencing. This clonotype was picked up many times. The CDR3 has 13 residues. Germline V lookup: CDR1 DFQATT, CDR2 SNEGSKA (reference sequence). The library was built from approximately 400 ng RNA with molecular barcoded adaptors for alpha/delta and beta/gamma chains. TCRdb reprocessed the reads with MiXCR, giving one entry per CDR3 protein. The profile covers approximately 62,000 distinct CDR3 sequences, with roughly 18% appearing a single time and about a tenth taken by the ten largest. The sample consisted of a population of CD138-negative cells sorted from bone marrow. The V gene is TRBV20-1, the J gene TRBJ1-6, with a possible D match to TRBD1 (5 bases). The clonotype was recovered from a donor aged 40 or older with multiple myeloma. CDR3 amino acids: CAVRGGSNSPLHF. CDR3 DNA: TGCGCTGTCCGCGGGGGTTCGAATTCACCCCTCCACTTT.